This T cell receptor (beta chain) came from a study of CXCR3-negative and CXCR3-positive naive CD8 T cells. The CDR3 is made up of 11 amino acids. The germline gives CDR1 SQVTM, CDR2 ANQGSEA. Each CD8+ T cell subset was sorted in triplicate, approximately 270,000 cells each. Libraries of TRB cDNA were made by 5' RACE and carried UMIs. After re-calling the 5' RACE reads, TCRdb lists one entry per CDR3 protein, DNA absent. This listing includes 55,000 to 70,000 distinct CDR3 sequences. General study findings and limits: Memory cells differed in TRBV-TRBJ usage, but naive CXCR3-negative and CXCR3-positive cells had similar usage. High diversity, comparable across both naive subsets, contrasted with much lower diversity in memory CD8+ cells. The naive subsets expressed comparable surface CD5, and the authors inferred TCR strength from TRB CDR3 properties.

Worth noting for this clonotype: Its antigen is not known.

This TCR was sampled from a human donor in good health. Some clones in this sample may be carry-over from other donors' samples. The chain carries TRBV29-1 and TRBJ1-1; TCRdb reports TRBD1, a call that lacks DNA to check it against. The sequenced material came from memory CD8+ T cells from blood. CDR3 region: CSPRGGTEAFF.